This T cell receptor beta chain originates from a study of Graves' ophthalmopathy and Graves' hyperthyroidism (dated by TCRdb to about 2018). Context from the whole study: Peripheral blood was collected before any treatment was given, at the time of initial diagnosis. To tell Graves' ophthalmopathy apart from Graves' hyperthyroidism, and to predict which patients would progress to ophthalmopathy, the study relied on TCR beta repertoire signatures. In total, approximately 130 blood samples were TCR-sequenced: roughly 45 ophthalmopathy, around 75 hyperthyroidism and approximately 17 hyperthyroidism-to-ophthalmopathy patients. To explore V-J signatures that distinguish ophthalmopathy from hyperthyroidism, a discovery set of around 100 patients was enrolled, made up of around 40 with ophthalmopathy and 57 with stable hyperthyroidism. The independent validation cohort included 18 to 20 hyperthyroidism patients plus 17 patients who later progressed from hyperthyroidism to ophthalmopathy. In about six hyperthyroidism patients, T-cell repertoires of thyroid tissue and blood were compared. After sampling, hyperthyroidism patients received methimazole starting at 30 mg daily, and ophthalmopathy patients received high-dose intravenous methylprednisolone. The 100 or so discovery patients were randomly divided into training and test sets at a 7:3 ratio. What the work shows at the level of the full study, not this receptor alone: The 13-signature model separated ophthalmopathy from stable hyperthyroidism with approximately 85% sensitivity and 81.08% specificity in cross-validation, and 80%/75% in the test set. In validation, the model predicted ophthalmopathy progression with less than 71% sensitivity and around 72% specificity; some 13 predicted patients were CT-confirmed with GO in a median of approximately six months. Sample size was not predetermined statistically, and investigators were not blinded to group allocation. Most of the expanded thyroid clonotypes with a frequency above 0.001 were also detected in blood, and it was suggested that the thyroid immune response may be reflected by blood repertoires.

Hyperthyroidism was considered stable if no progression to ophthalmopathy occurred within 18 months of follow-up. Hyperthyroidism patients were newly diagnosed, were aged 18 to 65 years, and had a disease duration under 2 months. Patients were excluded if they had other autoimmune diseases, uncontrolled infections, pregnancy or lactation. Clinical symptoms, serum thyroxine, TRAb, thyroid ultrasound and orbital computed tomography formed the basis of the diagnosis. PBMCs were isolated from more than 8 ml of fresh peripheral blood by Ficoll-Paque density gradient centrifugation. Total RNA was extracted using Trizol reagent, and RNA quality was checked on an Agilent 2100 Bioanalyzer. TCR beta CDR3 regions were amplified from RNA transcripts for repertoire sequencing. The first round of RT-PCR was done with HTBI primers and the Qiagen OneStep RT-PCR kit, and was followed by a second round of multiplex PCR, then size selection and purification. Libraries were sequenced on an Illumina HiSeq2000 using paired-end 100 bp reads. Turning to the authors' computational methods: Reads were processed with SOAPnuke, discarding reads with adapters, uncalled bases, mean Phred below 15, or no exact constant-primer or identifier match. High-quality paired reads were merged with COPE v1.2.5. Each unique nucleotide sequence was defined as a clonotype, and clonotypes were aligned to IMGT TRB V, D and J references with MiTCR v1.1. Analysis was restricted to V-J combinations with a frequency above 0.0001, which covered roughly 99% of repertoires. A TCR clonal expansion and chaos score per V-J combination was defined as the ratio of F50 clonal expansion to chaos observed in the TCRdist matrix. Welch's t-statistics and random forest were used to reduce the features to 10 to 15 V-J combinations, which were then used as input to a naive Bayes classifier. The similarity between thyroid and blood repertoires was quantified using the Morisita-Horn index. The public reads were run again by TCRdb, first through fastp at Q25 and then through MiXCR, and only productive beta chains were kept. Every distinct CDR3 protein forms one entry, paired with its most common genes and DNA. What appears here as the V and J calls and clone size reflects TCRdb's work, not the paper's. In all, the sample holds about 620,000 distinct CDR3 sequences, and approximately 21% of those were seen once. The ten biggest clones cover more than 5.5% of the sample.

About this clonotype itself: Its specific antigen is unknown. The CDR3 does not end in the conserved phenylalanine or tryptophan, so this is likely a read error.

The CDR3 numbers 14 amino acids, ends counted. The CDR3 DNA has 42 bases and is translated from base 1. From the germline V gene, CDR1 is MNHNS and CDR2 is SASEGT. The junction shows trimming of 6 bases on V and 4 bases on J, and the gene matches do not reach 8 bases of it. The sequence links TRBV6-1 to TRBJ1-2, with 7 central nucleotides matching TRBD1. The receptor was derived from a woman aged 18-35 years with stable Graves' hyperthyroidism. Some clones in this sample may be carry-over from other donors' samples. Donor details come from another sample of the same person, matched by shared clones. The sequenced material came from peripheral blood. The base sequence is TGTGCCAGCAGGAGGACAGGCACCTCCTATGGCTACACCTAC. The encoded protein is CASRRTGTSYGYTY.